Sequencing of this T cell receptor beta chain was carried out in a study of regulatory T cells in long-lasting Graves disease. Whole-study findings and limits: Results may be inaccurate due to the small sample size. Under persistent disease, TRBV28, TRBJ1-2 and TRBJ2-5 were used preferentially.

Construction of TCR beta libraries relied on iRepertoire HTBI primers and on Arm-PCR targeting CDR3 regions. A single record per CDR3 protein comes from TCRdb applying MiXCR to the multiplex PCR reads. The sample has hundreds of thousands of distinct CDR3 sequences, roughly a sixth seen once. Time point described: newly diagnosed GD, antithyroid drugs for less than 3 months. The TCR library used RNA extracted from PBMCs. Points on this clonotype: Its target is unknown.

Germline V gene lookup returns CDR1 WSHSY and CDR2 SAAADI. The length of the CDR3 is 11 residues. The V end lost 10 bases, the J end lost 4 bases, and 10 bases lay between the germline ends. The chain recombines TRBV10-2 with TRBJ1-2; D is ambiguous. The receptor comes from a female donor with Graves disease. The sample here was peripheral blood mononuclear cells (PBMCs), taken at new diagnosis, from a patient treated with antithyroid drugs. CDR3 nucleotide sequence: TGCGCCATCGGGAGCTCCTATGGCTACACCTTC. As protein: CAIGSSYGYTF.